The present TCR beta chain was sequenced within a study of shared clonotypes between healthy human individuals. Naivety among CD8 cells was defined by CD45RO negativity and positive CCR7 selection, thereby excluding terminally differentiated effector memory CD45RA+ cells. Produced via immunoSEQ multiplex PCR; TCRdb's table is partial and in-frame only. The sample carries around 1.9 million clones, about 93% recorded once. The length of the CDR3 is 17 residues. Losses at the gene ends were 7 bases for V and 7 bases for J; bases not matched to a gene: 19. CDR1 is PRHDT, CDR2 FYEKMQ, per germline (reference sequence).

The TCR sequence derives from a man between 18 and 35 years old in good health. Some clones in this sample may be carry-over from other donors' samples. What was sequenced was naive CD8+ T cells from PBMCs. The chain employs TRBV13 and TRBJ2-3; 8 bases fit TRBD2. CDR3 amino acids: CASTIQGREALRYTQYF. The CDR3 bases are TGTGCCAGCACCATCCAGGGGCGGGAGGCCCTGAGATATACGCAGTATTTT. Filled out from reference TRBV13 and TRBJ2-3, the complete variable domain reads AAGVIQSPRHLIKEKRETATLKCYPIPRHDTVYWYQQGPGQDPQFLISFYEKMQSDKGSIPDRFSAQQFSDYHSELNMSSLELGDSALYFCASTIQGREALRYTQYFGPGTRLTVL.